This entry lists 8 T cell receptor beta chains sequenced from one sample in a study of cytomegalovirus exposure and HLA in healthy donors. The PCR made use of 60 Vbeta and 13 Jbeta primers. The data were produced by immunoSEQ multiplex PCR, yet TCRdb's version contains in-frame clones alone and is incomplete. This table holds 110,000 to 150,000 clones, around 75% found once. Sequenced: PBMCs. The source of these receptors is a man between 60 and 75 years old in good health and CMV-seronegative.

A word on this clone: This specimen includes other DNA sequences encoding the same CDR3. The chain links TRBV5-1 to TRBJ1-6, with D perhaps TRBD1 (6 bases). Trimming cost V 0 bases and J 7 bases, with 8 bases left between them. The CDR3 contains 14 residues. The germline gives CDR1 SGHRS, CDR2 YFSETQ. CDR3 bases: TGCGCCAGCAGCTTGGCGCAGGGGAATTCACCCCTCCACTTT. This sequence encodes CASSLAQGNSPLHF.

Only a few counts were recorded for this clone. This chain connects TRBV16 to TRBJ1-4; D is ambiguous. This CDR3 is 15 amino acids long. CDR1 is KGHSY and CDR2 is FQNENV in the germline V gene. V was clipped by 3 bases and J by 0 bases, with 8 bases between them. The CDR3 coding sequence is TGTGCCAGCAGCCACCGCACAGCAACTAATGAAAAACTGTTTTTT. It codes for CASSHRTATNEKLFF.

J is TRBJ1-5 and V is TRBV30, with D uncertain. The CDR3 has 13 residues. Trimming shortened V by 1 base and J by 3 bases, and 7 bases separated the two germline ends. In germline, CDR1 is GTSNPN, CDR2 SVGIG (reference sequence). The DNA of the CDR3 is TGTGCCTGGAGTGGGACTTACAATCAGCCCCAGCATTTT. Translation: CAWSGTYNQPQHF.

This chain joins TRBV5-1 and TRBJ2-7; no firm D call. V gave up 4 bases and J gave up 0 bases, with 14 bases separating them. This CDR3 spans 15 amino acids. Germline V gene data show CDR1 as SGHRS and CDR2 as YFSETQ. CDR3 in DNA: TGCGCCAGCAGCGGAGCCGAGGTTCCCTCCTACGAGCAGTACTTC. Protein: CASSGAEVPSYEQYF.

This sequence joins TRBV19 and TRBJ1-4; D may be TRBD1 (5 bases). CDR1 and CDR2 (germline): LNHDA, SQIVND (reference sequence). V was trimmed by 1 base and J by 0 bases, leaving 9 bases between them. The CDR3 has 16 amino acids. In DNA form, the CDR3 reads TGTGCCAGTAGTATAGTCCCGACAGCAACTAATGAAAAACTGTTTTTT. It is translated as CASSIVPTATNEKLFF. The full variable domain, rest sourced from reference TRBV19 and TRBJ1-4, is DGGITQSPKYLFRKEGQNVTLSCEQNLNHDAMYWYRQDPGQGLRLIYYSQIVNDFQKGDIAEGYSVSREKKESFPLTVTSAQKNPTAFYLCASSIVPTATNEKLFFGSGTQLSVL.

J is TRBJ2-2 and V is TRBV25-1; 10 nucleotides match TRBD1. The CDR3 length is 15 residues. The V and J ends lost 6 bases and 5 bases, in that order; junction bases with no gene match: 6. Germline V gene lookup returns CDR1 MGHDK and CDR2 SYGVNS. The CDR3 here is CASRPDRGQTGELFF. CDR3 DNA sequence: TGTGCCAGCAGGCCCGACAGGGGGCAGACCGGGGAGCTGTTTTTT.

The J gene is TRBJ2-3, the V gene TRBV19, with D possibly TRBD1 on 6 matching bases. CDR3 length equals 13 residues. The germline V gene has CDR1 LNHDA and CDR2 SQIVND (reference sequence). V was cut by 10 bases and J by 1 base, with 12 bases left in between. CDR3 in amino acids: CATRGLGTDTQYF. CDR3 in DNA: TGTGCCACCAGGGGCCTAGGCACAGATACGCAGTATTTT.

The chain carries TRBV29-1 and TRBJ1-2, with 8 positions matching TRBD1. Germline V gene data show CDR1 as SQVTM and CDR2 as ANQGSEA. The trim removed 6 bases at V and 8 bases at J, leaving 14 bases unmatched. The CDR3 has 14 amino acids. The CDR3 reads CSVGTGAGSSGYTF. Written as DNA, the CDR3 is TGCAGCGTGGGGACAGGCGCAGGAAGTAGCGGCTACACCTTC.